This T cell receptor beta chain was recorded in a study of T cells in Graves' hyperthyroidism and ophthalmopathy. Study findings and constraints: Progression to ophthalmopathy was predicted a median of approximately 6.4 months early.

The CDR3 runs 13 residues. V gave up 5 bases and J gave up 1 base, with 5 bases separating them. Germline CDR1 is MDHEN and CDR2 is SYDVKM. TCR beta CDR3 regions were amplified from RNA transcripts. The TCR CDR3 first-round RT-PCR relied on the HTBI primer set. One entry per CDR3 protein results from TCRdb running MiXCR on the multiplex PCR reads. Of hundreds of thousands of distinct CDR3 sequences listed, approximately 25% are singletons. Note on this clonotype: What it binds is not known.

Diagnostic decisions used clinical symptoms, serum thyroxine and TRAb, thyroid ultrasound and orbital computed tomography. The clonotype was recovered from a woman in her forties with Graves' ophthalmopathy. The chain has TRBV28 and TRBJ2-2; no clear D gene. The sequenced sample consisted of blood. In DNA, the CDR3 is TGTGCCAGCAGTACGAGGAACACCGGGGAGCTGTTTTTT. Amino acid sequence: CASSTRNTGELFF.